A single sample gave rise to the 25 T cell receptor beta chains below, sequenced in a study of cytomegalovirus exposure and HLA in healthy donors. In the PCR, 60 Vbeta and 13 Jbeta primers were used. Profiling relied on immunoSEQ multiplex PCR, and the TCRdb table lists in-frame clones only, not all of them. The sample lists approximately 82,000 clones, roughly a tenth occurring once. Source material: PBMCs. The receptors were sampled from a man aged 60-69 years in good health and CMV-seropositive.

V is TRBV30 and J is TRBJ2-1; 10 bases match TRBD2. The ends lost 7 bases at V and 0 bases at J; junction bases unmatched: 18. Germline CDR1 is GTSNPN and CDR2 is SVGIG (reference sequence). The CDR3 runs 19 residues. The CDR3 DNA reads as TGTGCCTCTACACGCTATGGGCTAGCGGGAGTTACCTCCTACAATGAGCAGTTCTTC. Protein product: CASTRYGLAGVTSYNEQFF.

This clone was observed a handful of times. The chain employs TRBV28 and TRBJ2-1; possibly TRBD2 for D (5 bases). The CDR3 spans 16 residues. The V gene's germline CDR1 is MDHEN and CDR2 SYDVKM. Trimming left V 4 bases short and J 2 bases short, with 15 bases between. This CDR3 is CASSSPSGLPYNEQFF. CDR3 sequence (DNA): TGTGCCAGCAGTTCCCCCTCGGGATTGCCCTACAATGAGCAGTTCTTC. The full variable domain, in which reference TRBV28 and TRBJ2-1 provide the parts outside the CDR3, is DVKVTQSSRYLVKRTGEKVFLECVQDMDHENMFWYRQDPGLGLRLIYFSYDVKMKEKGDIPEGYSVSREKKERFSLILESASTNQTSMYLCASSSPSGLPYNEQFFGPGTRLTVL.

The chain recombines TRBV30 with TRBJ1-5; no firm D call. Trimming cost V 3 bases and J 3 bases, with 15 bases left between them. The CDR3 covers 15 residues. Germline CDR1 is GTSNPN and CDR2 is SVGIG (reference sequence). The CDR3 bases are TGTGCCTGGAGGTATAAAGGCGGAACCAATCAGCCCCAGCATTTT. Translation gives CAWRYKGGTNQPQHF.

This clone was observed a handful of times. The chain employs TRBV2 and TRBJ1-1, with 9 bases that match TRBD1. The trim removed 4 bases at V and 4 bases at J, leaving 4 bases unmatched. CDR3 length: 14 residues. From germline, CDR1 is SNHLY and CDR2 FYNNEI. CDR3 DNA sequence: TGTGCCAGCAGTGCGGGACAGGGCGGCACTGAAGCTTTCTTT. This sequence encodes CASSAGQGGTEAFF.

CDR3 DNA: TGTGCCAGCAGTGAATACAGGGGCACAGATACGCAGTATTTT. Translated: CASSEYRGTDTQYF. The chain has TRBV6-1 and TRBJ2-3, with D possibly matching TRBD1 (6 bases). The V end was cut by 2 bases, the J end by 1 base, with 7 bases between. This CDR3 spans 14 amino acids. Germline-derived CDR1 and CDR2 are MNHNS and SASEGT.

This clone was detected ten times or more. The rearrangement uses TRBV5-1 and TRBJ2-7; tentative D call: TRBD2 (5 bases). The CDR3 totals 13 residues. Trimming removed 3 bases from V and 1 base from J, with 8 bases in between. Germline V gene data show CDR1 as SGHRS and CDR2 as YFSETQ. The CDR3 protein is CASSSDFSYEQYF. CDR3 bases: TGCGCCAGCAGCTCGGACTTTTCCTACGAGCAGTACTTC.

The chain joins TRBV7-3 to TRBJ2-1, with TRBD1 as a possible D gene (7 bases). V lost 2 bases to trimming and J lost 10 bases, with 15 bases between them. Germline assignment: CDR1 SGHTA and CDR2 FQGTGA. The CDR3 runs to 14 residues. The CDR3 here is CASSLGGGLKEQFF. Written as DNA, the CDR3 is TGTGCCAGCAGCTTAGGAGGGGGCCTGAAAGAGCAGTTCTTC. Looking up the rest from reference TRBV7-3 and TRBJ2-1 gives the full variable domain: GAGVSQTPSNKVTEKGKYVELRCDPISGHTALYWYRQSLGQGPEFLIYFQGTGAADDSGLPNDRFFAVRPEGSVSTLKIQRTERGDSAVYLCASSLGGGLKEQFFGPGTRLTVL.

This clone was seen only a few times. The V and J genes are TRBV6-5 and TRBJ2-2, with D tentatively TRBD1 (6 bases). V was pared by 6 bases and J by 5 bases, with 13 bases between. CDR1 and CDR2 (germline): MNHEY, SVGAGI. The CDR3 contains 14 residues. CDR3 sequence: CASRIPQGTGELFF. CDR3 nucleotides: TGTGCCAGCAGAATCCCTCAGGGGACCGGGGAGCTGTTTTTT.

This clone was counted between two and nine times. The genes are TRBV18 and TRBJ2-2; D is perhaps TRBD2 (5 bases). Germline V gene data show CDR1 as KGHSH and CDR2 as LQKENI. The CDR3 has 16 amino acids. V lost 4 bases and J lost 7, with 19 bases in between. CDR3 DNA: TGTGCCAGCTCACTGATAAACGGGGATTTGATCGGGGAGCTGTTTTTT. Translation gives CASSLINGDLIGELFF.

This clone has just a few counts. The rearrangement uses TRBV19 and TRBJ1-4; TRBD1 might be the D (5 bases). The V gene lost 9 bases and the J gene lost 2 bases, with 16 bases spanning the gap. Germline-derived CDR1 and CDR2 are LNHDA and SQIVND (reference sequence). This CDR3 has 15 residues. CDR3 sequence: CASSERGDTNEKLFF. The CDR3 DNA sequence: TGTGCCAGCAGCGAACGGGGGGACACTAATGAAAAACTGTTTTTT.

This clone was picked up one time. The CDR3 region has the DNA TGTGCCAGCAGCCTACTAGCGGGGGAGTTATACGAGCAGTACGTC. Encoded protein: CASSLLAGELYEQYV. This chain uses TRBV11-2 with TRBJ2-7; 11 bases map to TRBD2. CDR1 and CDR2 from the germline V gene are SGHAT and FQNNGV. The CDR3 runs 15 residues. After removal of 5 bases from V and 4 bases from J, the junction contained 7 bases not matched to a gene.

The chain uses TRBV7-6 and TRBJ1-1; 8 nucleotides agree with TRBD1. Germline loops: CDR1 SGHVS, CDR2 FNYEAQ. The CDR3 has 14 residues. J gave up 5 bases and V 4 bases, and 6 bases lay outside the gene matches. The CDR3 is CASSSQGAGTEAFF. DNA for the CDR3: TGTGCCAGCAGCTCCCAGGGGGCAGGGACTGAAGCTTTCTTT. Full variable domain (remainder filled in from reference TRBV7-6 and TRBJ1-1): GAGVSQSPRYKVTKRGQDVALRCDPISGHVSLYWYRQALGQGPEFLTYFNYEAQQDKSGLPNDRFSAERPEGSISTLTIQRTEQRDSAMYRCASSSQGAGTEAFFGQGTRLTVV.

This clone was counted only a few times. The chain recombines TRBV11-2 with TRBJ2-1; 11 bases are a match to TRBD2. J lost 4 bases, V lost 5 bases, and 4 bases had no gene match. Germline V lookup: CDR1 SGHAT, CDR2 FQNNGV. The CDR3 length is 15 residues. The CDR3 DNA sequence: TGTGCCAGCAGCCGCTTAGCGGGGGGGTACAATGAGCAGTTCTTC. Translated, it gives CASSRLAGGYNEQFF.

This clone has only a few counts. The genes are TRBV6-5 and TRBJ1-2, with D possibly TRBD1 on 6 matching bases. This CDR3 comprises 14 residues. Trimming left V 0 bases short and J 11 bases short, with 16 bases between. Germline V lookup: CDR1 MNHEY, CDR2 SVGAGI. The DNA of the CDR3 is TGTGCCAGCAGTTACTCGATACAGGGAAAGGCTTACACCTTC. Translation gives CASSYSIQGKAYTF.

Only a few counts were recorded for this clone. The chain links TRBV28 to TRBJ1-6; weak D call: TRBD1 (5 bases). V was shortened by 1 base and J by 18 bases, with 16 bases between the two germline ends. Germline V CDR1 and CDR2: MDHEN, SYDVKM. The CDR3 contains 13 residues. The CDR3 bases are TGTGCCAGCAGTTTATACGACAGCCGGTTCACCCACTTT. Translation: CASSLYDSRFTHF.

V is TRBV7-8 and J is TRBJ2-2; D is uncertain. Germline loops: CDR1 SGHVS, CDR2 FQNEAQ. Trimming left V 2 bases short and J 5 bases short, with 12 bases between. The CDR3 has 15 amino acids. The CDR3: CASSLTPQHTGELFF. The CDR3, as DNA: TGTGCCAGCAGCTTAACCCCACAGCATACCGGGGAGCTGTTTTTT.

This clone was picked up a small number of times. The rearrangement joins TRBV19 to TRBJ1-5; D not certain. Germline V gene data show CDR1 as LNHDA and CDR2 as SQIVND (reference sequence). V lost 4 bases and J 1 base, leaving 17 bases between the germline ends. There are 17 residues in the CDR3. CDR3: CASSKSSIYRSNQPQHF. The CDR3 DNA is TGTGCCAGTAGTAAGAGTAGTATCTATCGAAGCAATCAGCCCCAGCATTTT.

This clone was counted between two and nine times. This chain links TRBV15 with TRBJ2-1; 10 bases map to TRBD2. The CDR3 has 16 residues. Germline CDR1 and CDR2: LNHNV and YYDKDF (reference sequence). V trimming: 0 bases; J trimming: 9 bases; junction bases outside the gene matches: 8. In DNA form, the CDR3 reads TGTGCCACCAGCAGAGATCGCAGCGGGGGGGCAGGTGAGCAGTTCTTC. Translated: CATSRDRSGGAGEQFF.

The sample holds a few counts of this clone. V usage is TRBV5-4 and J usage is TRBJ2-7; D remains unclear. Germline loops: CDR1 SGHNT, CDR2 YYREEE (reference sequence). V was clipped by 1 base and J by 3 bases, with 2 bases between them. This CDR3 comprises 11 residues. CDR3 coding DNA: TGTGCCAGCAGCTTGCACTACGAGCAGTACTTC. Its translation is CASSLHYEQYF. The full variable domain, with the rest looked up from reference TRBV5-4 and TRBJ2-7, is ETGVTQSPTHLIKTRGQQVTLRCSSQSGHNTVSWYQQALGQGPQFIFQYYREEENGRGNFPPRFSGLQFPNYSSELNVNALELDDSALYLCASSLHYEQYFGPGTRLTVT.

This chain uses TRBV30 with TRBJ2-7; D is undetermined. The length of the CDR3 is 12 residues. CDR1 and CDR2 from the germline V gene are GTSNPN and SVGIG (reference sequence). V was cut by 5 bases and J by 5 bases, with 13 bases left in between. CDR3 nucleotides: TGTGCCTGGGGCCGCGGAATACACGAGCAGTACTTC. This sequence encodes CAWGRGIHEQYF. Variable domain in full (rest from reference TRBV30 and TRBJ2-7): SQTIHQWPATLVQPVGSPLSLECTVEGTSNPNLYWYRQAAGRGLQLLFYSVGIGQISSEVPQNLSASRPQDRQFILSSKKLLLSDSGFYLCAWGRGIHEQYFGPGTRLTVT.

This clone was observed a handful of times. V and J are TRBV6-1 and TRBJ2-5, with TRBD1 matching 10 bases. The J call may be incorrect, as the DNA end agrees better with TRBJ2-7. Germline-derived CDR1 and CDR2 are MNHNS and SASEGT. The CDR3 contains 15 residues. CDR3 nucleotide sequence: TGTGCCAGCACAATCGGACAGGGGGGGACCTACGAGCAGTACTTC. Translating it yields CASTIGQGGTYEQYF.

This clone was detected only a few times. This chain connects TRBV28 to TRBJ1-2, with D possibly being TRBD1 (5 bases). Trimming took 3 bases from V and 6 from J, leaving 14 bases between them. The CDR3 spans 14 residues. Germline CDR1 reads MDHEN; CDR2 reads SYDVKM. The CDR3: CASSFPQTVNGYTF. CDR3 nucleotide sequence: TGTGCCAGCAGTTTCCCACAGACAGTTAATGGCTACACCTTC.

This clone was recorded a few times. The chain joins TRBV10-3 to TRBJ2-5; D possibly corresponds to TRBD2 (7 bases). Trimming stripped 2 bases from V and 4 bases from J, with 11 bases between. CDR3 size: 14 residues. Germline V gives CDR1 ENHRY, CDR2 SYGVKD. Here the CDR3 reads CAISEEGGLETQYF. The CDR3 DNA reads as TGTGCCATCAGTGAGGAGGGGGGGCTAGAGACCCAGTACTTC.

A few counts support this clone. The chain is built from TRBV7-2 and TRBJ1-3, with D uncertain. With 7 bases removed from V and 4 bases from J, the gap between germline ends came to 17 bases. There are 15 residues in the CDR3. The germline V gene encodes CDR1 SGHTA and CDR2 FQGNSA. The CDR3 DNA reads TGTGCCAGCACCACCTTTGCGGGCTCCGGAAACACCATATATTTT. The encoded protein is CASTTFAGSGNTIYF.

The gene calls are TRBV29-1 and TRBJ2-7; 8 nucleotides agree with TRBD1. There are 13 residues in the CDR3. J was trimmed by 3 bases and V by 5 bases; bases with no gene match: 6. CDR1 is SQVTM, CDR2 ANQGSEA, per germline. CDR3 DNA sequence: TGCAGCGTTACCGGGACAGGCCACTACGAGCAGTACTTC. It codes for CSVTGTGHYEQYF.